A single sample is the source of the 7 T cell receptor beta chains below, sequenced in a study of CD8+ T cells in alopecia areata. Reverse transcribed after extraction, RNA yielded cDNA as the sequencing template. Produced via immunoSEQ multiplex PCR; TCRdb's table is partial and in-frame only. The table records around 100,000 clones, approximately 60% of them present only once. The sequencing sample was made of CD4+ T cells sorted from blood. The receptors shown here come from a human donor in good health.

At least ten counts were recorded for this clone. V usage is TRBV9 and J usage is TRBJ1-6, with 8 positions matching TRBD1. Unmatched junction bases numbered 8, after V lost 3 bases and J lost 9 bases. CDR1 and CDR2 (germline): SGDLS, YYNGEE. This CDR3 is 15 amino acids long. The CDR3 coding sequence is TGTGCCAGCAGCGGGACGGACAGGGCTTCTTCACCCCTCCACTTT. Protein product: CASSGTDRASSPLHF.

The rearrangement links TRBV7-9 to TRBJ1-4; 7 bases map to TRBD1. The J segment lost 2 bases and the V segment lost 1 base, leaving 1 base of the junction unmatched. Per the germline V gene, CDR1 is SEHNR and CDR2 is FQNEAQ (reference sequence). The CDR3 length is 15 residues. The CDR3 DNA is TGTGCCAGCAGCTTAGTGGGACAGACTAATGAAAAACTGTTTTTT. Translating gives CASSLVGQTNEKLFF.

V usage is TRBV15 and J usage is TRBJ2-7; D gene ambiguous. Germline loops: CDR1 LNHNV, CDR2 YYDKDF (reference sequence). V lost 3 bases to trimming and J lost 0 bases, with 12 bases between them. The CDR3 length is 15 residues. CDR3 DNA: TGTGCCACCAGCAGGGAACCAGTGTCCTCCTACGAGCAGTACTTC. Translation gives CATSREPVSSYEQYF.

The genes are TRBV5-1 and TRBJ2-7; 10 positions agree with TRBD1. Germline CDR1 is SGHRS and CDR2 is YFSETQ. V lost 3 bases and J lost 8; bases outside the gene matches: 5. This CDR3 spans 13 amino acids. CDR3 residues: CASSSPGQGKQYF. In DNA, the CDR3 is TGCGCCAGCAGCTCGCCGGGACAGGGGAAGCAGTACTTC.

The chain recombines TRBV29-1 with TRBJ2-5; 7 bases agree with TRBD1. The CDR3 has 16 residues. With 5 bases clipped from V and 1 base from J, the junction kept 13 bases outside the gene matches. Germline V CDR1 and CDR2: SQVTM, ANQGSEA. The CDR3 sequence: CSVWGGGQKIQETQYF. As DNA, the CDR3 is TGCAGCGTTTGGGGTGGGGGACAGAAAATCCAAGAGACCCAGTACTTC. Variable domain in full (rest from reference TRBV29-1 and TRBJ2-5): SAVISQKPSRDICQRGTSLTIQCQVDSQVTMMFWYRQQPGQSLTLIATANQGSEATYESGFVIDKFPISRPNLTFSTLTVSNMSPEDSSIYLCSVWGGGQKIQETQYFGPGTRLLVL.

The V gene is TRBV27, the J gene TRBJ2-7, with D tentatively TRBD1 (5 bases). The CDR3 sequence is 13 residues long. Germline CDR1 MNHEY, CDR2 SMNVEV (reference sequence). Trimming pared 3 bases from V and 5 bases from J, leaving 11 bases between. Written as DNA, the CDR3 is TGTGCCAGCAGTTTCAGGGTAGGGCACGAGCAGTACTTC. Its translation is CASSFRVGHEQYF.

This clone was seen only a few times. This sequence joins TRBV18 and TRBJ1-2, with 8 positions matching TRBD1. Trimming cost V 6 bases and J 8 bases; bases outside gene matches: 14. The CDR3 spans 15 residues. The germline V gene has CDR1 KGHSH and CDR2 LQKENI. Here the CDR3 reads CASSFYQDRASGYTF. CDR3 nucleotides: TGTGCCAGCTCCTTCTACCAGGACAGGGCATCAGGCTACACCTTC.